One sample yielded the 7 T cell receptor beta chains listed below, sequenced in a study of T cell responses to AZD1222 COVID-19 vaccine. Data came from immunoSEQ multiplex PCR; TCRdb stores just in-frame clones and leaves some out. The table records roughly 150,000 clones, about 91% of them present only once. The sample consisted of peripheral blood, taken on day 0 of AZD1222 vaccination. The receptors derive from an adult in good health.

The chain employs TRBV2 and TRBJ1-4, with D uncertain. Germline V CDR1 and CDR2: SNHLY, FYNNEI. This CDR3 has 10 amino acids. V was cut by 4 bases and J by 8 bases, with 2 bases left in between. CDR3 sequence: CASSGEKLFF. The CDR3 nucleotides are TGTGCCAGCAGTGGGGAAAAACTGTTTTTT.

This clone is categorized as medium-sized. The chain couples TRBV7-8 to TRBJ2-5, with D possibly being TRBD1 (6 bases). The CDR3 has 15 amino acids. V lost 2 bases and J 5 bases, leaving 15 bases between the germline ends. The germline CDR1 and CDR2 sequences are SGHVS and FQNEAQ. The CDR3, as DNA: TGTGCCAGCAGCTTACTGGGGGCCTTCAGGGAGACCCAGTACTTC. As protein: CASSLLGAFRETQYF.

The V call is TRBV28, the J call TRBJ1-2; 7 nucleotides line up with TRBD1. The germline CDR1 and CDR2 sequences are MDHEN and SYDVKM. This CDR3 is 13 amino acids long. V lost 8 bases to trimming and J lost 4 bases; unmatched junction nucleotides: 7. CDR3 protein: CASQGGGSYGYTF. The DNA for the CDR3 is TGTGCCAGCCAAGGGGGCGGGAGCTATGGCTACACCTTC.

The rearrangement uses TRBV15 and TRBJ1-4; 8 bases fit TRBD1. The CDR3 consists of 17 residues. The junction had 11 bases not matched to a gene; V was cut back by 0 bases and J by 8 bases. Germline loops: CDR1 LNHNV, CDR2 YYDKDF (reference sequence). The CDR3 reads CATSRDGEDRGGEKLFF. The CDR3 DNA is TGTGCCACCAGCAGAGATGGGGAAGACAGGGGTGGGGAAAAACTGTTTTTT.

V is TRBV6-4 and J is TRBJ2-1, with D unresolved. The ends were cut back, 4 bases at V and 6 bases at J, with 10 bases in the middle. Looked up from germline, CDR1 is MRHNA and CDR2 is SNTAGT. The CDR3 loop spans 13 amino acids. The CDR3 sequence: CASSVEARNEQFF. The CDR3 coding sequence is TGTGCCAGCAGTGTCGAGGCTCGCAATGAGCAGTTCTTC.

This chain joins TRBV30 and TRBJ1-1; maybe TRBD1 (6 bases). This CDR3 spans 13 amino acids. V was clipped by 8 bases and J by 5 bases, with 18 bases between them. The germline V gene has CDR1 GTSNPN and CDR2 SVGIG (reference sequence). The CDR3, as DNA: TGTGCCAGAGAAGGGGGGGCGAGGACTGAAGCTTTCTTT. Amino acids: CAREGGARTEAFF.

This chain uses TRBV4-1 with TRBJ2-5; 9 nucleotides line up with TRBD2. V was clipped by 2 bases and J by 2 bases; unmatched bases: 6. This CDR3 is built from 16 residues. The germline CDR1 and CDR2 sequences are MGHRA and YSYEKL. The CDR3: CASSQNRLAAQETQYF. The CDR3 nucleotides are TGCGCCAGCAGCCAAAATCGACTAGCGGCACAAGAGACCCAGTACTTC.